Detailed here is one TCR beta chain. Its antigen is undetermined. The data derive from a study of cytomegalovirus exposure and HLA in healthy donors. Findings and caveats of the study: Overall, approximately 150 TCR beta chains were annotated as cytomegalovirus-associated.

This PCR relied on a set of 60 Vbeta primers and 13 Jbeta primers. Profiled with immunoSEQ multiplex PCR; TCRdb holds only in-frame clones, not every one. Of about 180,000 clones detected, about 79% appear once; the ten largest clones hold 1% to 1.5%. The CDR3 runs 16 residues. CDR1 SGHRS and CDR2 YFSETQ come from the germline V gene. J gave up 6 bases and V 4 bases, and 7 bases lay outside the gene matches. The J gene is TRBJ2-1, the V gene TRBV5-1, with TRBD2 matching 13 bases. The sequenced material came from PBMCs. The source is a girl aged 2-10 years in good health and CMV-seropositive. In DNA form, the CDR3 reads TGCGCCAGCAGCCTGGAGGGACTAGCGGGATTCAATGAGCAGTTCTTC. It is translated as CASSLEGLAGFNEQFF.